This T cell receptor (beta chain) was obtained from a study of neurological immune-mediated disorders (dated 2019 in TCRdb). For context, the study as a whole: Among the approximately 35 multiple sclerosis patients, relapsing-remitting MS accounted for approximately 31 and secondary progressive MS accounted for 3. Using UMI-based sequencing, the study compared peripheral blood TCR-beta repertoires from patients with HTLV-I-associated myelopathy (HAM/TSP), patients with multiple sclerosis, and healthy controls. The roughly 100 TCR-beta libraries covered PBMC samples along with longitudinal samples, technical triplicates, and paired sorted CD4+ and CD8+ T-cell subsets. The cohort included roughly 71 subjects: some 14 with HAM/TSP, some 34 with multiple sclerosis, and around 20 healthy controls.

The paper's findings and limits, for the study overall: TCR clonal expansion was greatest in HAM/TSP patients and smallest in MS patients, who ranked below even healthy controls. Phylogenetic analysis grouped repertoires from 18 of 34 MS patients into a cluster of related CDR3 sequences, suggesting a possible repertoire-level signature. Expanded clones from different subjects shared no identical CDR3 amino acid sequences, which suggests that TCR-beta repertoires were private in all groups. The MS cluster was not associated with any clinical or MRI features, and the authors stated that larger cohorts are needed.

CDR1 and CDR2 were assigned from the germline V gene as SGDLS and YYNGEE. Deletion took 3 bases off V and 2 bases off J, with a span of 4 bases between the germline ends. The CDR3 has 12 amino acids, counting the end cysteine and phenylalanine. The only DNA kept is the CDR3, 36 bases in frame from the first base. Unsorted PBMC libraries were generated from 2 million PBMCs stored in RNAlater at -80 °C until RNA extraction. Multiple sclerosis patients were enrolled in a US clinical protocol under which disease progression was evaluated by magnetic resonance imaging. PBMCs were separated from peripheral blood using Ficoll-Hypaque density gradient centrifugation and then cryopreserved in liquid nitrogen. The table lists this clonotype with many counts. Its antigen is still unknown. There are no base qualities to consult, and no much larger clone falls within one base. cDNA synthesis used template-switch 5'RACE with a primer carrying a 10-nucleotide random unique molecular identifier tagging each TCR transcript. Every sequencing run covered 15-18 subjects and yielded more than 170 million TCR-beta sequences. The RNeasy kit was used for extraction of total RNA. The KAPA Real-time Library Amplification kit was used to amplify TCR-beta VDJ regions with primers for the TCR constant region and the 5'RACE anchor. Sample indexes and Illumina adaptors were added in a first PCR, after which library yield was increased in a second PCR. After purification with Ampure beads, the TCR product of roughly 650 bp was size-selected on a 2% E-gel SizeSelection system. Before pooling, library quality was checked on a Bioanalyzer, concentration was measured with Qubit, and libraries were quantified with the Kapa Library Quantification kit. Paired-end 2 x 150 bp sequencing of the libraries was performed on an Illumina HiSeq 2500. To increase sequence diversity, about 23-32% phiX was spiked into each library pool. The study's processing was this. The UMI-based MiGEC pipeline processed quality-filtered reads and removed over 80% of raw TCR sequences during error correction. VDJ genes were aligned to IMGT germline references, and clonotypes were defined by unique CDR3 amino acid sequence plus V-J genes. Clonal expansion, Shannon diversity and CDR3 relatedness (CalcPairwiseDistances, ClusterSamples) were evaluated with VDJtools, and phylogenetic trees were built with CLCbio workbench. Using coefficient-of-variation modelling across technical triplicates, the study counted a clone as expanded if it had at least 8 unique UMIs. TCRdb reworked the public reads: Q25 trimming with fastp, MiXCR clone assembly, productive beta chains retained. Entries that share a CDR3 protein sequence are merged under the most common genes and DNA. The V and J calls were not made by the authors but by TCRdb's processing. The table for this sample lists tens of thousands of distinct CDR3 sequences; roughly 3.8% of them were counted only once. The top ten clonotypes cover 5% to 7% of the sample.

The receptor comes from a man in his fifties or sixties with multiple sclerosis. Sequenced sample: PBMCs. Recombination linked TRBV9 to TRBJ2-3; too little of a D gene remains to name it. The CDR3: CASSEYTDTQYF. The nucleotide sequence reads TGTGCCAGCAGCGAGTACACAGATACGCAGTATTTT.